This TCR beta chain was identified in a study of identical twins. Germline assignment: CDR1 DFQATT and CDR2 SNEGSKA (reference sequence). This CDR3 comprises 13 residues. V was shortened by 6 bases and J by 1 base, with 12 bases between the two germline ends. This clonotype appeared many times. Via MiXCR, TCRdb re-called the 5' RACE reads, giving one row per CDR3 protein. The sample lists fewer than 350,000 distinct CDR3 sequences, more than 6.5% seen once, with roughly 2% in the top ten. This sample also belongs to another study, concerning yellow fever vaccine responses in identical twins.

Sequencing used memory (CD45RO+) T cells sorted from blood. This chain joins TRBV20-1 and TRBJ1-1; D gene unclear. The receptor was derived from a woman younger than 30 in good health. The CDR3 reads CSASPTRNTEAFF. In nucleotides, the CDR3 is TGCAGTGCCAGCCCAACTAGGAACACTGAAGCTTTCTTT.